The 5 T cell receptor beta chains below were found in one sample sequenced in a study of PD-1 blockade in classical Hodgkin lymphoma. Assay: immunoSEQ multiplex PCR; the TCRdb copy retains only in-frame clones and omits some. The profile shows about 30,000 clones, about 82% of them singletons. As to time point: cycle 4 day 1 (C4D1), after more than five weeks of nivolumab. Each patient experienced a relapse that followed autologous stem cell transplantation, and brentuximab vedotin exposure varied. Purified CD4+ T cells were obtained from thawed PBMCs through magnetic negative selection. Sequences were derived from CD4+ T cells from blood, sampled before the fourth cycle of nivolumab. These receptors were obtained from a human donor with classical Hodgkin lymphoma.

The table lists this clone with a count of one. This chain joins TRBV29-1 and TRBJ1-1; D possibly corresponds to TRBD1 (5 bases). Germline V CDR1 and CDR2: SQVTM, ANQGSEA. The CDR3 is made up of 13 amino acids. Deletions cut 6 bases from V and 4 bases from J, with 15 bases between. For the CDR3, the DNA is TGCAGCGTATGTATCGGGGGACGCACTGAAGCTTTCTTT. This codes for CSVCIGGRTEAFF.

This clone was counted between two and nine times. The chain employs TRBV10-1 and TRBJ1-3; possible D gene TRBD1, 5 bases. There are 14 residues in the CDR3. Germline V gene sequence: CDR1 WNHNN, CDR2 SYGVQD (reference sequence). Trimming cost V 6 bases and J 4 bases, with 13 bases left between them. The CDR3 region is CASSDGTSGNTIYF. CDR3 DNA sequence: TGCGCCAGCAGCGACGGGACTTCGGGAAACACCATATATTTT.

The chain combines TRBV5-1 with TRBJ1-1; a possible D gene is TRBD1 (6 bases). CDR1 and CDR2 (germline): SGHRS, YFSETQ. CDR3 length: 14 amino acids. With 4 bases removed from V and 6 bases from J, the gap between germline ends came to 16 bases. The CDR3: CASSNIQGRAEAFF. The CDR3 coding sequence is TGCGCCAGCAGCAATATACAGGGTAGGGCTGAAGCTTTCTTT. The variable domain in full, with the rest retrieved from reference TRBV5-1 and TRBJ1-1, is KAGVTQTPRYLIKTRGQQVTLSCSPISGHRSVSWYQQTPGQGLQFLFEYFSETQRNKGNFPGRFSGRQFSNSRSEMNVSTLELGDSALYLCASSNIQGRAEAFFGQGTRLTVV.

This chain uses TRBV5-1 with TRBJ2-1; D is perhaps TRBD1 (6 bases). The V end lost 4 bases, the J end lost 7 bases, and 12 bases lay between the germline ends. CDR3 length: 13 residues. The germline CDR1 and CDR2 sequences are SGHRS and YFSETQ. CDR3 loop: CASSPQGRNEQFF. DNA for the CDR3: TGCGCCAGCAGCCCACAGGGAAGGAATGAGCAGTTCTTC.

This clone was detected once. The CDR3 reads CASSPRRGSYEQYF. In nucleotides, the CDR3 is TGTGCCAGCAGCCCCCGCCGCGGGTCCTACGAGCAGTACTTC. This chain joins TRBV11-2 and TRBJ2-7, with D possibly TRBD2 on 5 matching bases. Germline assignment: CDR1 SGHAT and CDR2 FQNNGV. V was clipped by 5 bases and J by 1 base, with 12 bases between them. This CDR3 region has 14 residues.